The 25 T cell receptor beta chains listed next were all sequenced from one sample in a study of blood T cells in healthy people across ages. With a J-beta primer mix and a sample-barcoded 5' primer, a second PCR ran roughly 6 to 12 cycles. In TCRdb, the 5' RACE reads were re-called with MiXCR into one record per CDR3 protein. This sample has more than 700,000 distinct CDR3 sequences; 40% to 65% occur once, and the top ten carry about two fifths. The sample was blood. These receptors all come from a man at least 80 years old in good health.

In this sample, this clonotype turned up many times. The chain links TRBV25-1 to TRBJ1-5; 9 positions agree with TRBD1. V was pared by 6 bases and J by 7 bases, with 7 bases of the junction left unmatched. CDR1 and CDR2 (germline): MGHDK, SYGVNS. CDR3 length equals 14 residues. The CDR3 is CASSPGQGGQPQHF. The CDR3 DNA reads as TGTGCCAGCAGCCCGGGACAGGGAGGACAGCCCCAGCATTTT.

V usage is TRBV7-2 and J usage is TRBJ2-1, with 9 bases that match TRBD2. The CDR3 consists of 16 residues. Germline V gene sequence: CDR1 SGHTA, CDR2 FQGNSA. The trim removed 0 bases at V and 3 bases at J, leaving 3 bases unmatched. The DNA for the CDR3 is TGTGCCAGCAGCTTAGCACTAGCGGGCCTCTACAATGAGCAGTTCTTC. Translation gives CASSLALAGLYNEQFF.

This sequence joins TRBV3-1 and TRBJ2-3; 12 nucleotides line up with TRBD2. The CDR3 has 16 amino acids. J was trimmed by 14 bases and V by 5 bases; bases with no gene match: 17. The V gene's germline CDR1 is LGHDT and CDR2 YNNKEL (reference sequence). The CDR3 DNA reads TGTGCCAGCAGCTCGCTAGCGGGGGGGGTCGAGGGATACGCGTATTTT. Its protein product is CASSSLAGGVEGYAYF.

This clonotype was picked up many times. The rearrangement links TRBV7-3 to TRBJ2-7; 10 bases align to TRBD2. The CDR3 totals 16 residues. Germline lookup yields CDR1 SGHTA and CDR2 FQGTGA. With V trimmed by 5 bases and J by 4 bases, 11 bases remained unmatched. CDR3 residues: CASSLPPGLAPYEQYF. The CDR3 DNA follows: TGTGCCAGCAGCCTCCCACCGGGACTAGCGCCTTACGAGCAGTACTTC.

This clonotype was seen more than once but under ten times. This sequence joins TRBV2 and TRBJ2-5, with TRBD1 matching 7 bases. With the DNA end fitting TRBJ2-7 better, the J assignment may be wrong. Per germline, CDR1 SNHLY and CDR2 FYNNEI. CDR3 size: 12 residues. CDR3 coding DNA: TGTGCCAGCAAACAGGGGTTTGACGAGCAGTACTTC. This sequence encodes CASKQGFDEQYF.

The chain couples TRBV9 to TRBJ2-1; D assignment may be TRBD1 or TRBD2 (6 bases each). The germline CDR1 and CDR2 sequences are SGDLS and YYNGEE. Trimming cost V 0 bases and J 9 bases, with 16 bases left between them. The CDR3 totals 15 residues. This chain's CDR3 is CASSVGQAYGGEQFF. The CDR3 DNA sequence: TGTGCCAGCAGCGTAGGACAGGCGTACGGGGGTGAGCAGTTCTTC.

CDR3 sequence: CASRSDRNYEQYF. The CDR3 DNA reads as TGTGCCAGCAGATCGGACAGGAATTACGAGCAGTACTTC. V usage is TRBV12-3 or TRBV12-4 and J usage is TRBJ2-7; 7 nucleotides match TRBD1. The V and J ends lost 6 bases and 4 bases, in that order; junction bases with no gene match: 6. This CDR3 spans 13 amino acids.

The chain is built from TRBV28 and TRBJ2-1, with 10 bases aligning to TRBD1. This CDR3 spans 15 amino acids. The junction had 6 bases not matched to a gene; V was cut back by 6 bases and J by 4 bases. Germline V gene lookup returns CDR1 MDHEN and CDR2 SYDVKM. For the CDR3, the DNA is TGTGCCAGCAGGAAGACAGGGGGCGGGTACAATGAGCAGTTCTTC. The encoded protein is CASRKTGGGYNEQFF.

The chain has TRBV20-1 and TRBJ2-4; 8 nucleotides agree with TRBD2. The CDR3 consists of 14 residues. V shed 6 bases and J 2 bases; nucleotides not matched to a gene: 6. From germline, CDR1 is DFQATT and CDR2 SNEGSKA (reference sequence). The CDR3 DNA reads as TGCAGTGCACCGATAGCGGGATCCAAAAACATTCAGTACTTC. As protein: CSAPIAGSKNIQYF.

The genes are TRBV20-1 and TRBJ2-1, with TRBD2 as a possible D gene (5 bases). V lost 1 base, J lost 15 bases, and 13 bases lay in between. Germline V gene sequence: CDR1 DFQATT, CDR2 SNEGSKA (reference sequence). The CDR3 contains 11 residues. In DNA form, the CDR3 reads TGCAGTGCTAGAGCGGGATCCCCGTCGTTCTTC. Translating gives CSARAGSPSFF.

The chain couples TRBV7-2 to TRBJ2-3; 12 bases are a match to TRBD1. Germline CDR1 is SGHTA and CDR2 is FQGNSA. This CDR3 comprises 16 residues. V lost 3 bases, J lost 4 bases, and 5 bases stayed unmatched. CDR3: CASSFTGTGGPDTQYF. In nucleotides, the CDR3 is TGTGCCAGCAGCTTTACCGGGACAGGGGGCCCAGATACGCAGTATTTT.

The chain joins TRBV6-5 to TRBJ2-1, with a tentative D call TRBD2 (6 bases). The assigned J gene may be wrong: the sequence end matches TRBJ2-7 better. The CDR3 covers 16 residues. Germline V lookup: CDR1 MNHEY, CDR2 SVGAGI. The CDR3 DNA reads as TGTGCCAGCAGTTTCCTCCTGAGCGGGTCCTACAATGAGCAGTACTTC. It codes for CASSFLLSGSYNEQYF.

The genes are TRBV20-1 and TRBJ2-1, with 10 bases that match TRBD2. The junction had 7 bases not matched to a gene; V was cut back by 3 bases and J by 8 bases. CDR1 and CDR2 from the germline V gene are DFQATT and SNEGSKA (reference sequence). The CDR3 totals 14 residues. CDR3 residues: CSARVSGRIYEQFF. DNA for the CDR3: TGCAGTGCTAGGGTTAGCGGGAGGATCTATGAGCAGTTCTTC.

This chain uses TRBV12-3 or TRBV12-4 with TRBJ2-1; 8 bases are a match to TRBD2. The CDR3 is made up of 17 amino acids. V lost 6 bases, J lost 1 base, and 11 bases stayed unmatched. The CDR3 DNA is TGTGCCAGCAGCCCTCAGGGGCGGGGGGTGTCCTACAATGAGCAGTTCTTC. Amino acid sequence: CASSPQGRGVSYNEQFF.

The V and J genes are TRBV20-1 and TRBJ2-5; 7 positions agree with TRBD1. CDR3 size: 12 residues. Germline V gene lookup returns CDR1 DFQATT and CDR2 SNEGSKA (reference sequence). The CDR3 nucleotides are TGCATCCCTTCAGGGACAGTTGGGACCCAGTACTTC. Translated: CIPSGTVGTQYF.

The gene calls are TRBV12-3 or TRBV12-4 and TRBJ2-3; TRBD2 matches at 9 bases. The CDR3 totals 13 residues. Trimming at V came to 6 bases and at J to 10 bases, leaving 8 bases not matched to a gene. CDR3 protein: CASSTERGDAQYF. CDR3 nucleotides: TGTGCCAGCAGCACCGAGCGGGGGGATGCGCAGTATTTT.

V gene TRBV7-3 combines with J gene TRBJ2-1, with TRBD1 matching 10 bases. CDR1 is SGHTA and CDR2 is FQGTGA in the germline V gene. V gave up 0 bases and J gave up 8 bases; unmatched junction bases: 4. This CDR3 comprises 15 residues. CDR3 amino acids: CASSLTKTGGDEQFF. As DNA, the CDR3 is TGTGCCAGCAGCTTAACGAAGACAGGGGGCGATGAGCAGTTCTTC. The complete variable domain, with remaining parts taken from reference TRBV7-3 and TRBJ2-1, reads GAGVSQTPSNKVTEKGKYVELRCDPISGHTALYWYRQSLGQGPEFLIYFQGTGAADDSGLPNDRFFAVRPEGSVSTLKIQRTERGDSAVYLCASSLTKTGGDEQFFGPGTRLTVL.

The chain's CDR3 is CASSQDVQPNQPQHF. Here the CDR3 DNA reads TGTGCCAGCAGCCAAGATGTGCAGCCTAATCAGCCCCAGCATTTT. The genes are TRBV3-1 and TRBJ1-5; D call uncertain. The V end lost 0 bases, the J end lost 4 bases, and 10 bases lay between the germline ends. CDR3 size: 15 residues. Germline-derived CDR1 and CDR2 are LGHDT and YNNKEL (reference sequence).

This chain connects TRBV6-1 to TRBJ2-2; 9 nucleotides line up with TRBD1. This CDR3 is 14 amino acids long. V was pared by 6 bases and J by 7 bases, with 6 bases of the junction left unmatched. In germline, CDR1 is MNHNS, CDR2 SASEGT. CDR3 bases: TGTGCCAGCAGCCGGACAGGGGCTAACGGGGAGCTGTTTTTT. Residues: CASSRTGANGELFF.

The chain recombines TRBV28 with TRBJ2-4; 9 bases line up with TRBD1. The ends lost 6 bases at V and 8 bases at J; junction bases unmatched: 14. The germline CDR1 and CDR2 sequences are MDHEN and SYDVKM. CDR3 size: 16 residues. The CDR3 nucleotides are TGTGCCAGCAGCCCGGGACAGGGTCGAATAACGGACATTCAGTACTTC. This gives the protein CASSPGQGRITDIQYF. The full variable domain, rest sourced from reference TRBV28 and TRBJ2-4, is DVKVTQSSRYLVKRTGEKVFLECVQDMDHENMFWYRQDPGLGLRLIYFSYDVKMKEKGDIPEGYSVSREKKERFSLILESASTNQTSMYLCASSPGQGRITDIQYFGAGTRLSVL.

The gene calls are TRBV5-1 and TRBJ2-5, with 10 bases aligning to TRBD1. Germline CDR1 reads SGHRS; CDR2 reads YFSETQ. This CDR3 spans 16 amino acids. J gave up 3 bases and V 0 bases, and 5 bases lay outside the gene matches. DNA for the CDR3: TGCGCCAGCAGCTTGGATGGACAGGGGGGGGAAGAGACCCAGTACTTC. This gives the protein CASSLDGQGGEETQYF. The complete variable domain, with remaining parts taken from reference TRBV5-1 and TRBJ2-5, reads KAGVTQTPRYLIKTRGQQVTLSCSPISGHRSVSWYQQTPGQGLQFLFEYFSETQRNKGNFPGRFSGRQFSNSRSEMNVSTLELGDSALYLCASSLDGQGGEETQYFGPGTRLLVL.

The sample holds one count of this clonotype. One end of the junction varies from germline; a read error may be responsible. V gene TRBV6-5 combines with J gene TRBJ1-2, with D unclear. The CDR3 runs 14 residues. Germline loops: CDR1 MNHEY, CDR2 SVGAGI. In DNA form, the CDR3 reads TGTGCCAGCAGTGACTCGAGGGAAGGCTATGGCTACACCTTC. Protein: CASSDSREGYGYTF.

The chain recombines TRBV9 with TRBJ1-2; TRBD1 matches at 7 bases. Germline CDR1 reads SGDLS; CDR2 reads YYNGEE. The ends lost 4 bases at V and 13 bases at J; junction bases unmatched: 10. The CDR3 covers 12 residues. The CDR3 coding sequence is TGTGCCAGCAGCCTCTACCGTGGGACAGCCACCTTC. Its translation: CASSLYRGTATF.

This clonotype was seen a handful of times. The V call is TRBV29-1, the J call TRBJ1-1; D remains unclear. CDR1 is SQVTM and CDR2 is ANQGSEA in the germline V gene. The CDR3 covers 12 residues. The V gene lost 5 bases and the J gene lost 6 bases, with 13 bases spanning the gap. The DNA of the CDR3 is TGCAGCGTTTCCCATCCCATAGCTGAAGCTTTCTTT. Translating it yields CSVSHPIAEAFF.

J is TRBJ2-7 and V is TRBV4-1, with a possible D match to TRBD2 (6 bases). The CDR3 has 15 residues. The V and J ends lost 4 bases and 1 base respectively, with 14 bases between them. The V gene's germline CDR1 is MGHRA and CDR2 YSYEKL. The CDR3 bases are TGCGCCAGCAGCCCCCAGGAGGGGACGTCCTACGAGCAGTACTTC. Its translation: CASSPQEGTSYEQYF.